One and the same sample provided the 16 T cell receptor beta chains below, sequenced in a study of T cell repertoires in cytomegalovirus infection. TCRdb re-called the reads through MiXCR, storing one row per CDR3 protein. This table holds around 310,000 distinct CDR3 sequences, roughly a sixth found once. The source material was PBMCs. Source of these receptors: a human donor in good health (CMV status not recorded). Some clones in this sample may be carry-over from other donors' samples.

This clonotype has at least ten counts. The CDR3 region has the DNA TGTGCCAGCAGCTTACTTACCGGGGGGTTTACTGAAGCTTTCTTT. Its translation: CASSLLTGGFTEAFF. The V and J genes are TRBV7-2 and TRBJ1-1, with D tentatively TRBD1 (5 bases). Trimming left V 2 bases short and J 5 bases short, with 15 bases between. Per the germline V gene, CDR1 is SGHTA and CDR2 is FQGNSA. The CDR3 covers 15 residues.

V is TRBV11-3 and J is TRBJ2-2; the D gene is possibly TRBD1 (5 bases). V lost 6 bases to trimming and J lost 5 bases, with 22 bases between them. Germline CDR1 reads SGHNT; CDR2 reads YENEEA. This CDR3 has 17 amino acids. This CDR3 reads CASSTNPPGKVTGELFF. In DNA form, the CDR3 reads TGTGCCAGCAGTACCAACCCCCCAGGGAAGGTAACCGGGGAGCTGTTTTTT.

This clonotype was detected ten times or more. The chain has TRBV7-2 and TRBJ2-7; a weak D match, TRBD1 (6 bases). The length of the CDR3 is 14 residues. Germline values: CDR1 SGHTA, CDR2 FQGNSA. V shed 3 bases and J shed 3 bases, with 12 bases lying between them. The CDR3 DNA sequence: TGTGCCAGCAGCTTGGACCGGGACAACTACGAGCAGTACTTC. Residues: CASSLDRDNYEQYF.

This sequence joins TRBV27 and TRBJ1-6; possible D gene TRBD1, 6 bases. Deletions cut 6 bases from V and 1 base from J, with 13 bases between. CDR1 MNHEY and CDR2 SMNVEV come from the germline V gene (reference sequence). CDR3 length: 16 residues. The CDR3 nucleotides are TGTGCCAGCAGAAAACAGGGAAGTTCCTATAATTCACCCCTCCACTTT. This encodes CASRKQGSSYNSPLHF.

Notes on this clonotype: One end of the junction varies from germline; a read error may be responsible. The chain joins TRBV7-7 to TRBJ2-5, with D possibly being TRBD1 or TRBD2 (5 bases each). The CDR3 sequence is 15 residues long. CDR1 SSHAT and CDR2 FNYEAQ come from the germline V gene (reference sequence). The CDR3 sequence is CASSGLGAGQETQYF. For the CDR3, the DNA is TGTGCTAGCAGCGGACTCGGGGCAGGCCAAGAGACCCAGTACTTC.

This chain links TRBV2 with TRBJ2-2, with D unresolved. Per the germline V gene, CDR1 is SNHLY and CDR2 is FYNNEI. The CDR3 runs 15 residues. V lost 5 bases and J 2 bases, leaving 12 bases between the germline ends. The CDR3 nucleotides read TGTGCCAGCAGTTCCGAGCTTAGCAACACCGGGGAGCTGTTTTTT. Amino acid sequence: CASSSELSNTGELFF. The full variable domain, rest sourced from reference TRBV2 and TRBJ2-2, is EPEVTQTPSHQVTQMGQEVILRCVPISNHLYFYWYRQILGQKVEFLVSFYNNEISEKSEIFDDQFSVERPDGSNFTLKIRSTKLEDSAMYFCASSSELSNTGELFFGEGSRLTVL.

About this clonotype itself: One end of the junction is discordant with germline, which a read error may explain. V and J are TRBV19 and TRBJ2-6; D unresolved. This CDR3 has 16 amino acids. In germline, CDR1 is LNHDA, CDR2 SQIVND (reference sequence). DNA of the CDR3: TGTGCCAGTAGGACCTCTTTCGGCTCTGGGTCCAACGTCCTGACTTTC. It encodes CASRTSFGSGSNVLTF.

This rearrangement joins TRBV3-1 to TRBJ1-1; 7 bases line up with TRBD1. J lost 1 base, V lost 4 bases, and 6 bases had no gene match. The germline V gene encodes CDR1 LGHDT and CDR2 YNNKEL (reference sequence). The CDR3 consists of 15 residues. The CDR3 sequence is CASSLQDRRNTEAFF. CDR3 sequence (DNA): TGTGCCAGCAGCCTCCAGGACAGGCGGAACACTGAAGCTTTCTTT.

A few counts support this clonotype. The chain uses TRBV18 and TRBJ1-5; D ambiguous. V was trimmed by 6 bases and J by 5 bases, leaving 11 bases between them. The CDR3 consists of 13 residues. Germline V gives CDR1 KGHSH, CDR2 LQKENI. CDR3 residues: CASSPTEYQPQHF. As DNA, the CDR3 is TGTGCCAGCTCGCCTACAGAGTATCAGCCCCAGCATTTT.

The chain links TRBV5-6 to TRBJ2-2; possibly TRBD2 for D (7 bases). The germline V gene has CDR1 SGHDT and CDR2 YYEEEE. The CDR3 contains 16 residues. The ends were cut back, 1 base at V and 4 bases at J, with 14 bases in the middle. The CDR3 sequence is CASSLQWGGVTGELFF. CDR3 bases: TGTGCCAGCAGCTTGCAGTGGGGGGGCGTCACCGGGGAGCTGTTTTTT.

The chain carries TRBV4-1 and TRBJ2-3; D not resolved. Trimming cost V 0 bases and J 8 bases, with 9 bases left between them. Germline CDR1 is MGHRA and CDR2 is YSYEKL. This CDR3 spans 13 amino acids. The CDR3 DNA follows: TGCGCCAGCAGCCAAGAGACCCCCGGTACGCAGTATTTT. As protein: CASSQETPGTQYF.

In this sample, this clonotype turned up a few times. V usage is TRBV10-3 and J usage is TRBJ2-1, with 8 bases lining up with TRBD2. Germline V gene lookup returns CDR1 ENHRY and CDR2 SYGVKD. The V gene end was trimmed by 8 bases and the J gene end by 1 base; junction bases not matched to a gene: 4. This CDR3 comprises 14 residues. This chain's CDR3 is CAIRSGESYNEQFF. The CDR3 coding sequence is TGTGCCATCCGTAGCGGGGAGTCCTACAATGAGCAGTTCTTC.

This clonotype was observed a handful of times. The chain recombines TRBV11-2 with TRBJ1-6; D possibly corresponds to TRBD1 (6 bases). Trimming cost V 3 bases and J 14 bases, with 17 bases left between them. The CDR3 is 14 residues long. CDR1 is SGHAT, CDR2 FQNNGV, per germline. The CDR3: CASSFWTDQITLHF. As DNA, the CDR3 is TGTGCCAGCAGCTTCTGGACAGACCAGATAACCCTCCACTTT.

This clonotype showed up just a few times. V usage is TRBV6-5 and J usage is TRBJ2-5, with D unresolved. This CDR3 region has 13 residues. V was trimmed by 5 bases and J by 3 bases, leaving 10 bases between them. Germline values: CDR1 MNHEY, CDR2 SVGAGI. CDR3 DNA: TGTGCCAGCAGTATAATGCGTGAAGAGACCCAGTACTTC. Translated: CASSIMREETQYF.

This chain joins TRBV7-2 and TRBJ2-1; 8 nucleotides agree with TRBD2. With 5 bases clipped from V and 4 bases from J, the junction kept 7 bases outside the gene matches. The CDR3 totals 15 residues. Germline values: CDR1 SGHTA, CDR2 FQGNSA. CDR3: CASSDGSGEYNEQFF. For the CDR3, the DNA is TGTGCCAGCAGCGACGGTAGCGGGGAATACAATGAGCAGTTCTTC.

A word on this clonotype: A much bigger clone sits one base away, suggesting this may be a read error. The chain carries TRBV7-2 and TRBJ2-5; D is unclear. V was shortened by 7 bases and J by 5 bases, with 11 bases between the two germline ends. CDR1 is SGHTA and CDR2 is FQGNSA in the germline V gene. The CDR3 length is 12 residues. CDR3 sequence reads: CASNPGVETQYF. The CDR3 DNA reads TGTGCCAGCAACCCTGGCGTGGAGACCCAGTACTTC.